This T cell receptor beta chain was recorded in a study of blood T cell repertoires in COVID-19. Across the study: Samples taken during acute and convalescent COVID-19 were collected in the United States, Italy and Spain. T cells, B-cell-depleted T cells, or PBMCs provided the cDNA or gDNA that served as material.

Profiled with immunoSEQ multiplex PCR; TCRdb holds only in-frame clones, not every one. This sample has 240,000 or so clones, with around 86% found just once. Germline CDR1 and CDR2: MNHEY and SVGAGI. V dropped 0 bases and J dropped 5 bases, with 14 bases sitting between them. The CDR3 loop spans 16 amino acids. The material sequenced was peripheral blood. The clonotype comes from a man aged 25 to 40 who had recovered from COVID-19. The V and J genes are TRBV6-5 and TRBJ1-5, with D perhaps matching TRBD1 (5 bases). CDR3 sequence: CASSYSMSGEYQPQHF. The DNA of the CDR3 is TGTGCCAGCAGTTACTCGATGTCGGGGGAGTATCAGCCCCAGCATTTT.